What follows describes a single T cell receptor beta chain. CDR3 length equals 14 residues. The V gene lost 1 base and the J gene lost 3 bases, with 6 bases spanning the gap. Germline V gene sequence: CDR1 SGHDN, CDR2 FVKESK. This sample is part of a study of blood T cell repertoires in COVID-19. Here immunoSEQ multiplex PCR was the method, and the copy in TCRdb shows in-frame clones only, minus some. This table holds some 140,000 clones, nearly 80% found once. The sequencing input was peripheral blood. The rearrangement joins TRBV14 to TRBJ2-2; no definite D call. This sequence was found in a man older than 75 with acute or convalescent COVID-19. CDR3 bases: TGTGCCAGCAGCCAAGGCAGATACACCGGGGAGCTGTTTTTT. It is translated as CASSQGRYTGELFF.